Below, 20 T cell receptor beta chains from the same sample are listed, as sequenced in a study of siplizumab effects on memory and regulatory T cells. The protocol was immunoSEQ multiplex PCR, while the TCRdb copy is restricted to in-frame clones and leaves out a portion. Here the sample spans approximately 97,000 clones, about 90% being singletons. The sequenced sample consisted of CD4+ T cells sorted from blood. These receptors all stem from a human donor in good health.

The V gene is TRBV6-5, the J gene TRBJ2-5, with no clear D. The V end was cut by 4 bases, the J end by 5 bases, with 20 bases between. The V gene's germline CDR1 is MNHEY and CDR2 SVGAGI. This CDR3 comprises 16 residues. CDR3 sequence reads: CASSLFFLKGGETQYF. The CDR3 bases are TGTGCCAGCAGTTTGTTCTTCTTGAAGGGTGGGGAGACCCAGTACTTC.

The gene calls are TRBV7-9 and TRBJ1-1; D unclear. Trimming shortened V by 1 base and J by 1 base, and 13 bases separated the two germline ends. The CDR3 loop spans 16 amino acids. CDR1 SEHNR and CDR2 FQNEAQ come from the germline V gene (reference sequence). Here the CDR3 reads CASSLGWTRQNTEAFF. As DNA, the CDR3 is TGTGCCAGCAGCTTAGGTTGGACTCGCCAGAACACTGAAGCTTTCTTT.

This clone was seen more than once but under ten times. CDR3 loop: CASSQEGAGQPQHF. In nucleotides, the CDR3 is TGTGCCAGCTCTCAAGAGGGGGCTGGCCAGCCCCAGCATTTT. The chain combines TRBV9 with TRBJ1-5; 7 nucleotides agree with TRBD1. The CDR3 spans 14 residues. In germline, CDR1 is SGDLS, CDR2 YYNGEE. The V gene end was trimmed by 7 bases and the J gene end by 7 bases; junction bases not matched to a gene: 11.

The V gene is TRBV30, the J gene TRBJ2-3; 12 bases map to TRBD2. Unmatched junction bases numbered 0, after V lost 5 bases and J lost 3 bases. Per germline, CDR1 GTSNPN and CDR2 SVGIG (reference sequence). The CDR3 runs 13 residues. In DNA, the CDR3 is TGTGCCTGGGGGACTAGCGGGACAGATACGCAGTATTTT. Protein sequence: CAWGTSGTDTQYF.

The V and J genes are TRBV4-2 and TRBJ2-7, with 10 bases lining up with TRBD2. The V gene's germline CDR1 is LGHNA and CDR2 YNFKEQ. The CDR3 length is 15 residues. J lost 3 bases, V lost 4 bases, and 6 bases had no gene match. The chain's CDR3 is CASSPGTSDGYEQYF. CDR3 bases: TGTGCCAGCAGCCCCGGGACTAGCGACGGCTACGAGCAGTACTTC.

V usage is TRBV7-8 and J usage is TRBJ1-1; D might be TRBD1 (5 bases). CDR3 size: 16 residues. The germline gives CDR1 SGHVS, CDR2 FQNEAQ. V was clipped by 1 base and J by 0 bases, with 12 bases between them. The CDR3 spells CASSLEGLGMNTEAFF. As DNA, the CDR3 is TGTGCCAGCAGCTTAGAGGGACTGGGGATGAACACTGAAGCTTTCTTT.

CDR3 in amino acids: CASSPGGAGLNNEQFF. CDR3 DNA sequence: TGCGCCAGCAGCCCCGGAGGAGCGGGGCTTAACAATGAGCAGTTCTTC. The chain is built from TRBV5-1 and TRBJ2-1; TRBD2 agrees at 7 bases. Per the germline V gene, CDR1 is SGHRS and CDR2 is YFSETQ. This CDR3 spans 16 amino acids. With 4 bases clipped from V and 5 bases from J, the junction kept 12 bases outside the gene matches.

V and J are TRBV2 and TRBJ1-5; TRBD1 aligns across 7 bases. Germline V lookup: CDR1 SNHLY, CDR2 FYNNEI. The CDR3 totals 14 residues. The trim removed 6 bases at V and 6 bases at J, leaving 8 bases unmatched. CDR3 in amino acids: CASRDRVGGQPQHF. The CDR3 DNA reads as TGTGCCAGCAGAGACAGGGTGGGGGGTCAGCCCCAGCATTTT.

This rearrangement joins TRBV28 to TRBJ1-2, with a possible D match to TRBD1 (5 bases). CDR3 length equals 14 residues. Per the germline V gene, CDR1 is MDHEN and CDR2 is SYDVKM. V lost 6 bases and J 2 bases, leaving 13 bases between the germline ends. The CDR3 spells CASSRPGTNYGYTF. CDR3 bases: TGTGCCAGCAGCCGGCCCGGGACCAACTATGGCTACACCTTC.

A single count supports this clone. This chain uses TRBV11-2 with TRBJ1-2; no clear D gene. Germline values: CDR1 SGHAT, CDR2 FQNNGV. V lost 2 bases to trimming and J lost 2 bases, with 9 bases between them. This CDR3 has 14 residues. The CDR3 region is CASSLSHRNYGYTF. CDR3 nucleotides: TGTGCCAGCAGCTTAAGCCACAGAAACTATGGCTACACCTTC.

The chain uses TRBV11-3 and TRBJ2-7; possibly TRBD1 or TRBD2 for D (5 bases each). Deletions cut 4 bases from V and 4 bases from J, with 14 bases between. The CDR3 has 14 amino acids. Germline V CDR1 and CDR2: SGHNT, YENEEA. The CDR3 spells CASSSRDRRYEQYF. The CDR3 bases are TGTGCCAGCAGCTCCCGGGACCGACGATACGAGCAGTACTTC.

The CDR3 DNA reads as TGTGCCAGTAGTGTTATAGCGGGAGGGAGGGAGACCCAGTACTTC. Translation: CASSVIAGGRETQYF. The chain links TRBV19 to TRBJ2-5; TRBD2 agrees at 11 bases. In germline, CDR1 is LNHDA, CDR2 SQIVND (reference sequence). The CDR3 totals 15 residues. V trimming: 5 bases; J trimming: 5 bases; junction bases outside the gene matches: 7.

The chain carries TRBV7-8 and TRBJ2-7; D is uncertain. CDR1 is SGHVS, CDR2 FQNEAQ, per germline. The CDR3 length is 13 residues. Trimming removed 6 bases at V and 0 bases at J, with 9 bases between. The CDR3 DNA is TGTGCCAGCAGTTTTATTCCCTCCTACGAGCAGTACTTC. It yields the protein CASSFIPSYEQYF.

This chain uses TRBV7-2 with TRBJ2-5, with TRBD2 matching 8 bases. J was trimmed by 5 bases and V by 4 bases; bases with no gene match: 6. The CDR3 is made up of 14 amino acids. In germline, CDR1 is SGHTA, CDR2 FQGNSA. DNA for the CDR3: TGTGCCAGCAGCTCGGGACTAGGGCTGGAGACCCAGTACTTC. The encoded protein is CASSSGLGLETQYF.

The chain joins TRBV7-9 to TRBJ2-2, with 7 bases lining up with TRBD2. J was trimmed by 3 bases and V by 2 bases; bases with no gene match: 6. The CDR3 totals 16 residues. CDR1 is SEHNR and CDR2 is FQNEAQ in the germline V gene (reference sequence). The CDR3 spells CASSLLNGRHTGELFF. As DNA, the CDR3 is TGTGCCAGCAGCTTATTGAACGGGAGGCACACCGGGGAGCTGTTTTTT.

The chain has TRBV5-1 and TRBJ1-1; no reliable D call. Trimming stripped 4 bases from V and 1 base from J, with 14 bases between. The germline CDR1 and CDR2 sequences are SGHRS and YFSETQ. CDR3 length equals 15 residues. CDR3 loop: CASSTGGAENTEAFF. The CDR3 bases are TGCGCCAGCAGCACTGGCGGTGCAGAGAACACTGAAGCTTTCTTT. Variable domain in full (rest from reference TRBV5-1 and TRBJ1-1): KAGVTQTPRYLIKTRGQQVTLSCSPISGHRSVSWYQQTPGQGLQFLFEYFSETQRNKGNFPGRFSGRQFSNSRSEMNVSTLELGDSALYLCASSTGGAENTEAFFGQGTRLTVV.

The chain links TRBV11-2 to TRBJ2-3; perhaps TRBD2 as D (6 bases). Between the trimmed V and J ends, which lost 5 bases and 3 bases, there was a span of 18 bases. This CDR3 has 16 amino acids. In germline, CDR1 is SGHAT, CDR2 FQNNGV. The CDR3, as DNA: TGTGCCAGCAGCCGACTTAGCGGAGCAGGGACAGATACGCAGTATTTT. Residues: CASSRLSGAGTDTQYF. Full variable domain (rest looked up from reference TRBV11-2 and TRBJ2-3): EAGVAQSPRYKIIEKRQSVAFWCNPISGHATLYWYQQILGQGPKLLIQFQNNGVVDDSQLPKDRFSAERLKGVDSTLKIQPAKLEDSAVYLCASSRLSGAGTDTQYFGPGTRLTVL.

The table lists this clone with a count of one. This chain links TRBV7-3 with TRBJ2-6; D is possibly TRBD1 (6 bases). CDR1 and CDR2 from the germline V gene are SGHTA and FQGTGA. V lost 1 base to trimming and J lost 4 bases, with 11 bases between them. The CDR3 is 16 amino acids. The DNA of the CDR3 is TGTGCCAGCAGCTTAATGCAGGGGCTGGGGGCCAACGTCCTGACTTTC. Protein product: CASSLMQGLGANVLTF.

The chain recombines TRBV19 with TRBJ1-1; no clear D. CDR1 is LNHDA and CDR2 is SQIVND in the germline V gene (reference sequence). Deletions cut 3 bases from V and 4 bases from J, with 6 bases between. The CDR3 consists of 12 residues. Here the CDR3 reads CASSIGRTEAFF. The DNA of the CDR3 is TGTGCCAGTAGTATTGGTCGCACTGAAGCTTTCTTT. The variable domain in full, completed from reference TRBV19 and TRBJ1-1, reads DGGITQSPKYLFRKEGQNVTLSCEQNLNHDAMYWYRQDPGQGLRLIYYSQIVNDFQKGDIAEGYSVSREKKESFPLTVTSAQKNPTAFYLCASSIGRTEAFFGQGTRLTVV.

The gene calls are TRBV28 and TRBJ2-7, with D perhaps matching TRBD1 or TRBD2 (6 bases each). The CDR3 runs 16 residues. Germline V gene lookup returns CDR1 MDHEN and CDR2 SYDVKM. Trimming stripped 5 bases from V and 2 bases from J, with 19 bases between. The CDR3 region is CASSPHYWGAPYEQYF. The CDR3 DNA sequence: TGTGCCAGCAGTCCCCATTACTGGGGGGCCCCCTACGAGCAGTACTTC.